This T cell receptor (beta chain) stems from a study of T cells after yellow fever vaccination. Study-wide context: SMART-Seq v4 Ultra Low Input prepared libraries from low-cell fractions.

Study-wide points: The booster saw the reappearance of most primary-vaccination clones (roughly 96% CD4, about 90% CD8). From the bulk population, abundant clonotypes could contaminate and appear within FACS-sorted repertoires.

The CDR3 spans 12 residues. CDR1 and CDR2 (germline): SSHAT, FNYEAQ (reference sequence). Concerning this clonotype itself: Its antigen is still unknown.

A 5'RACE template-switching step, the method used to make TCR cDNA, added a universal primer site and UMIs. MiXCR, applied by TCRdb to the 5' RACE reads, yields one record per CDR3 protein. This sample has roughly 520,000 distinct CDR3 sequences; 21% occur once, and the top ten carry about 16%. This chain connects TRBV7-7 to TRBJ2-7; the D is unclear. This material consisted of PBMCs, taken around 3 weeks after the first yellow fever vaccination. The receptor was derived from a young man who received the YFV17D yellow fever vaccine. The CDR3 coding sequence is TGTGCTAGCAGCTTTTCTCTGTGGGAGCAGTACGTC. This gives the protein CASSFSLWEQYV.